Below, one T cell receptor (beta chain) is given with its context. Its antigen is as yet unknown. Unique molecular identifiers had been added to the TCR beta cDNA libraries. In TCRdb, the PCR reads were re-called with MiXCR into one record per CDR3 protein. The sample lists about 820,000 distinct CDR3 sequences, roughly 58% occurring once. The V gene lost 3 bases and the J gene lost 4 bases, with 16 bases spanning the gap. The CDR3 runs 16 residues. This entry is derived from a study of post-analysis software for immune sequencing data. The wider study: Progressive-relapsing, secondary progressive and relapsing-remitting multiple sclerosis were among the disease courses included. Whole-study results and caveats: Diversity measured as normalized Chao1 was significantly lower in multiple sclerosis patients than in controls. In patients, about 5 TRBV segments were more frequent than in controls, with TRBV5-6, TRBV5-1 and TRBV20-1 among them. Clustering by F measure revealed strong co-clustering among samples prepared together in one batch.

This sequence was found in a girl between 5 and 17 years old with multiple sclerosis. Input material: blood. This rearrangement joins TRBV12-3 or TRBV12-4 to TRBJ2-1; D might be TRBD2 (6 bases). CDR3 sequence: CASSFVGSGSYNEQFF. CDR3 sequence (DNA): TGTGCCAGCAGTTTCGTCGGTAGCGGATCTTACAATGAGCAGTTCTTC.